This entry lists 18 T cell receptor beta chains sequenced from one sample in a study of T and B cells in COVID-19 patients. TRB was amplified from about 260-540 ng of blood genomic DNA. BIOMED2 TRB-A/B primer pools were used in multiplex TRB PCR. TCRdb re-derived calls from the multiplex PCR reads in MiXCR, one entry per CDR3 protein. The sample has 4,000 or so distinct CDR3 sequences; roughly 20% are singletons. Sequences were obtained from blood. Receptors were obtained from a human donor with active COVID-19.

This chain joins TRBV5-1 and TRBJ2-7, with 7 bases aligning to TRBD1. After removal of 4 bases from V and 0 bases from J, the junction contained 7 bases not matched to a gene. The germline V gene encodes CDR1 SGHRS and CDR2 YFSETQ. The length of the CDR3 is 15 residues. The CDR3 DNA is TGCGCCAGCAGCACAGGACGGGACAGCTCCTACGAGCAGTACTTC. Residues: CASSTGRDSSYEQYF.

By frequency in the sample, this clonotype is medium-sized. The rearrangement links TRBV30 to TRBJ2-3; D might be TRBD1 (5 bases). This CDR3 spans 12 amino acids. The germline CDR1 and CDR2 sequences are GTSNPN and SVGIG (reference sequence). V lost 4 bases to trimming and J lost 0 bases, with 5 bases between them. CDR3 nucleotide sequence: TGTGCCTGGACAGGGAGCACAGATACGCAGTATTTT. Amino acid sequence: CAWTGSTDTQYF.

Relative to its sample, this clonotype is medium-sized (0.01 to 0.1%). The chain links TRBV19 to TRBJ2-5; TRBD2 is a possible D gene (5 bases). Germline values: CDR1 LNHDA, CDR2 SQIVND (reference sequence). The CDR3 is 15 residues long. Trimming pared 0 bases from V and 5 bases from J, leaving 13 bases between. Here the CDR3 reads CASSIDHGLRETQYF. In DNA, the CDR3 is TGTGCCAGTAGTATAGATCACGGACTGAGGGAGACCCAGTACTTC.

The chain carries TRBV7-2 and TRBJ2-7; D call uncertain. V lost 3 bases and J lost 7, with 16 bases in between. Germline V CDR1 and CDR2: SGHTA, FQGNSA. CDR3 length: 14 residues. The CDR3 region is CASSFPSGAWEQYF. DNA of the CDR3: TGTGCCAGCAGCTTCCCTTCGGGCGCGTGGGAGCAGTACTTC.

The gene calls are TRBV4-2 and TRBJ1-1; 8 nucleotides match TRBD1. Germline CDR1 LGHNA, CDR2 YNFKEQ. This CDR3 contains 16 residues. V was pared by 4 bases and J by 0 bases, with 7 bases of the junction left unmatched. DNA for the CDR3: TGTGCCAGCAGCCGGGGACAGGTCCAGATGAACACTGAAGCTTTCTTT. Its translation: CASSRGQVQMNTEAFF.

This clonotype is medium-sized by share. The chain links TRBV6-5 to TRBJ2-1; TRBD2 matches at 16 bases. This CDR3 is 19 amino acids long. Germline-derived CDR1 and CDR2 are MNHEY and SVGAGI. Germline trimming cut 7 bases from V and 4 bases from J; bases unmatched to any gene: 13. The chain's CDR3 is CASTLGGLAGGFHYNEQFF. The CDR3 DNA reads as TGTGCCAGCACCTTGGGGGGACTAGCGGGGGGGTTTCATTACAATGAGCAGTTCTTC.

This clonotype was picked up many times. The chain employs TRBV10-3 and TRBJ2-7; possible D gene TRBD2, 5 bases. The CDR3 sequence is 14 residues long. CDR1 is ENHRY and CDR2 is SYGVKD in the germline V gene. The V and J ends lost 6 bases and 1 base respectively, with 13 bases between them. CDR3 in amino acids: CAIRSTGGSYEQYF. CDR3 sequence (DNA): TGTGCCATCAGGTCCACCGGCGGGTCCTACGAGCAGTACTTC.

As DNA, the CDR3 is TGTGCCAGCAGCGGGCCGGGACAGGGCTTCTCTGGGGCCAACGTCCTGACTTTC. Amino acids: CASSGPGQGFSGANVLTF. This chain connects TRBV7-9 to TRBJ2-6, with 9 bases lining up with TRBD1. The CDR3 contains 18 residues. Germline CDR1 reads SEHNR; CDR2 reads FQNEAQ (reference sequence). Germline trimming cut 5 bases from V and 0 bases from J; bases unmatched to any gene: 8.

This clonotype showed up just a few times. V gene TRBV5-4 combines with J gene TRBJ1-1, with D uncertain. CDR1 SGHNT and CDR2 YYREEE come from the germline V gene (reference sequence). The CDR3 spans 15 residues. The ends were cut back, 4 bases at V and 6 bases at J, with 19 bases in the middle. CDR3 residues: CASSSRAGPQAEAFF. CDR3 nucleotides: TGTGCCAGCAGCAGCCGAGCAGGTCCTCAGGCTGAAGCTTTCTTT.

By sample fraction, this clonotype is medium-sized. The CDR3 sequence is CASSLWGPSYEQYF. In DNA form, the CDR3 reads TGTGCCAGCAGCTTATGGGGGCCTTCCTACGAGCAGTACTTC. V and J are TRBV7-9 and TRBJ2-7, with TRBD1 as a possible D gene (6 bases). Germline-derived CDR1 and CDR2 are SEHNR and FQNEAQ (reference sequence). This CDR3 has 14 residues. The germline V and J ends were trimmed by 2 bases and 1 base, with 9 bases remaining between them.

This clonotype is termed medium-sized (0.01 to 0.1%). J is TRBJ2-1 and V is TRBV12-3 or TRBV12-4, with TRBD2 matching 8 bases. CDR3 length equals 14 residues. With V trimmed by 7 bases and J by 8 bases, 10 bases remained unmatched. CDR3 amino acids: CASTKGLAGYEQFF. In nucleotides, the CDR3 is TGTGCCAGCACAAAAGGACTAGCCGGATATGAGCAGTTCTTC.

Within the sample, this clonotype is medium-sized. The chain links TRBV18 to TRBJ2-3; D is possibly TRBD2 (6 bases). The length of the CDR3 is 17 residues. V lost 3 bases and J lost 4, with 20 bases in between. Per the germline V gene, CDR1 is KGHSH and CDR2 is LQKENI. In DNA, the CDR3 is TGTGCCAGCTCACCCTACGCAGTTGAGGGAGGCGCAGATACGCAGTATTTT. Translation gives CASSPYAVEGGADTQYF.

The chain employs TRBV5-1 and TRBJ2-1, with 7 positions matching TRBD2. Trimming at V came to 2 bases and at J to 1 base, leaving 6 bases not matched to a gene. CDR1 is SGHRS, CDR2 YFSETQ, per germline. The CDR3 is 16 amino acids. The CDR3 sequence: CASSFGTSASYNEQFF. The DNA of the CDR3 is TGCGCCAGCAGCTTCGGCACTAGCGCTTCCTACAATGAGCAGTTCTTC.

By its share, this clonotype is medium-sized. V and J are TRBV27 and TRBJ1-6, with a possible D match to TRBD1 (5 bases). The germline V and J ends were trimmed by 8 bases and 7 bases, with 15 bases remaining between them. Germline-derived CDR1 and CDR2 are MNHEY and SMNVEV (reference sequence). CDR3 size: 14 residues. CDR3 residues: CASWGGVGNSPLHF. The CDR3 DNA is TGTGCCAGCTGGGGCGGGGTAGGGAATTCACCCCTCCACTTT.

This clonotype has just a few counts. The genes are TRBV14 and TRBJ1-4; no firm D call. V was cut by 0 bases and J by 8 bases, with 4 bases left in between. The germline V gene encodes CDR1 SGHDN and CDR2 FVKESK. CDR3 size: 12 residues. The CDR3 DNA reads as TGTGCCAGCAGCCAAGATGTCGAAAAACTGTTTTTT. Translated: CASSQDVEKLFF.

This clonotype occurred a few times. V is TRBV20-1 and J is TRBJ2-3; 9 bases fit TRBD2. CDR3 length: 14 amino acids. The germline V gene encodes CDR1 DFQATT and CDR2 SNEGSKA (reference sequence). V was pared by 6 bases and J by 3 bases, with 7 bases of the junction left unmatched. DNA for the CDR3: TGCAGTGCCGAGCTAGCGGGGATAACAGATACGCAGTATTTT. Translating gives CSAELAGITDTQYF.

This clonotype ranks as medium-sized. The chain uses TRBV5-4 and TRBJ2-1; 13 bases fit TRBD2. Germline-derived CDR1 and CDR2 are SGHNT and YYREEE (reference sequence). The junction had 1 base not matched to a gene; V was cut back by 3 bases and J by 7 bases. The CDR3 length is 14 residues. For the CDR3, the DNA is TGTGCCAGCAGCTGGGGACTAGCGGGGAATGAGCAGTTCTTC. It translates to CASSWGLAGNEQFF.

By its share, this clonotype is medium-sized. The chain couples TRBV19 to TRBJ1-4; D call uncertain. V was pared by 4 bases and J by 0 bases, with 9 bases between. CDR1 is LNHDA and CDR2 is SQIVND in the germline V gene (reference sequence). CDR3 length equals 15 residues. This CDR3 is CASSRRTATNEKLFF. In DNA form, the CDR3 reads TGTGCCAGTAGTAGAAGGACGGCAACTAATGAAAAACTGTTTTTT.